A single T cell receptor beta chain is shown here with its context. It was with 60 Vbeta and 13 Jbeta primers that the PCR ran. Here immunoSEQ multiplex PCR was the method, and the copy in TCRdb shows in-frame clones only, minus some. The sample holds more than 95,000 clones, over 75% seen once. The sample originates from a study of cytomegalovirus exposure and HLA in healthy donors. The receptor comes from a man between 18 and 35 years old in good health and CMV-seropositive. The sequenced sample consisted of PBMCs.

DNA of the CDR3: TGTGCCAGCAGCCCACAGGGCCAAGCTAACTATGGCTACACCTTC. Protein product: CASSPQGQANYGYTF. The rearrangement links TRBV27 to TRBJ1-2, with D perhaps matching TRBD1 (6 bases). Trimming pared 6 bases from V and 0 bases from J, leaving 14 bases between. The CDR3 has 15 amino acids. Germline-derived CDR1 and CDR2 are MNHEY and SMNVEV (reference sequence).